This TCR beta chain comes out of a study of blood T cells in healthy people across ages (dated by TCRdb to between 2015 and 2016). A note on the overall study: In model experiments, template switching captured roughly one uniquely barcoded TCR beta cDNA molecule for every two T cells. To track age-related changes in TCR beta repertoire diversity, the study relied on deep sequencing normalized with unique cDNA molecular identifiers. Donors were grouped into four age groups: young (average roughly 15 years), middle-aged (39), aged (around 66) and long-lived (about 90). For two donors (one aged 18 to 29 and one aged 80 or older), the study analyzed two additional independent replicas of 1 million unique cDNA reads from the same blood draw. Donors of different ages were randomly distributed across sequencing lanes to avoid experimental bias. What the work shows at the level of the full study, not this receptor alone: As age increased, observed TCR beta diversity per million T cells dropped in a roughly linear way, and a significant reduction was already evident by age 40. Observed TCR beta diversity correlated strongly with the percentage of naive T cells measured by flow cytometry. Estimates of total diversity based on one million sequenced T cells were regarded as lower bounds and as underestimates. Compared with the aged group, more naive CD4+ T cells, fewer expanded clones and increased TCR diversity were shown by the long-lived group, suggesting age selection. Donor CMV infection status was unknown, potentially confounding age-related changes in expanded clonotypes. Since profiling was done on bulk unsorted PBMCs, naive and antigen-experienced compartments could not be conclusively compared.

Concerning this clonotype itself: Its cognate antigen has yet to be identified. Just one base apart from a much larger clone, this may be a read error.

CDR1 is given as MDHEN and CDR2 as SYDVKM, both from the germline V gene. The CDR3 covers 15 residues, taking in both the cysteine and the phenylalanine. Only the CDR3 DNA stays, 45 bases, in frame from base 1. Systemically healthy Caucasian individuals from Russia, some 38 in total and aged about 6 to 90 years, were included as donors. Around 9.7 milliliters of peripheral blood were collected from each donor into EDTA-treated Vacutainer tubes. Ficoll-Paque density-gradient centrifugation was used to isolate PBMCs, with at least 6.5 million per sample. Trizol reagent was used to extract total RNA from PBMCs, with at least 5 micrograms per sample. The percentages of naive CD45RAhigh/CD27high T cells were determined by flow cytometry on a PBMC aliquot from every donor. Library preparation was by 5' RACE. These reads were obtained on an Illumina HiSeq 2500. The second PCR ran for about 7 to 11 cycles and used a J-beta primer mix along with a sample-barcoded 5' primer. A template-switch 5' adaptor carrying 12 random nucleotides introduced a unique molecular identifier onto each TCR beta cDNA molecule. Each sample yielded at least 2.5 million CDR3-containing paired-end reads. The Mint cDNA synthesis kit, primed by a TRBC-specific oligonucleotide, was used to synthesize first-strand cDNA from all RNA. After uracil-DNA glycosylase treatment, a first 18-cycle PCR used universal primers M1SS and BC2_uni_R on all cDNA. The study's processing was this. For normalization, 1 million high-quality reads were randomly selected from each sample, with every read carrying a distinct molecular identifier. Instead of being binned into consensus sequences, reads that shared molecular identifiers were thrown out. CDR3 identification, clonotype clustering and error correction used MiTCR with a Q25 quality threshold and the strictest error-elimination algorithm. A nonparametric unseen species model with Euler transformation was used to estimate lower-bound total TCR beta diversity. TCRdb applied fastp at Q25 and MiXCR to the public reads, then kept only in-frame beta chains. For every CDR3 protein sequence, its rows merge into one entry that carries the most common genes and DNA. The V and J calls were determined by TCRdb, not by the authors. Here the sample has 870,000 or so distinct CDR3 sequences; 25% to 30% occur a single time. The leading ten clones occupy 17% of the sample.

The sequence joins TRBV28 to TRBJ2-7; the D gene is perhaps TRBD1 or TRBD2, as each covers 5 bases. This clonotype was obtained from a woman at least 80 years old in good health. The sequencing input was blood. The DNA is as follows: TGTGCCGGCAGTCGCACGGACACAGCGGTCTACGAGCAGTACTTC. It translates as CAGSRTDTAVYEQYF.